This T cell receptor (beta chain) comes out of a study of blood T cell repertoires in COVID-19. Recruits, aged about 18 to 89 years, lived in some 25 US areas. This clone has a single count. As handled by the study authors: Estimated nucleated cell counts came from reference gene primer amplification. Clones were sequenced by immunoSEQ multiplex PCR, and TCRdb holds only the in-frame ones, with some missing. V and J calls and clone size are given by that table; D and trimming were obtained from the DNA. The sample lists about 430,000 clones; around nine tenths were seen once. The CDR3 is made up of 13 amino acids. V dropped 5 bases and J dropped 4 bases, with 10 bases sitting between them. Germline CDR1 SGHTA, CDR2 FQGNSA.

This clonotype originated in a woman under 30 who had been exposed to COVID-19. The V call is TRBV7-2, the J call TRBJ2-3; TRBD1 might be the D (6 bases). Sequencing used PBMCs or T cells enriched from blood (not recorded which). This CDR3 is CASSPPGADTQYF. CDR3 DNA: TGTGCCAGCAGCCCCCCAGGGGCAGATACGCAGTATTTT.